This TCR beta chain originates from a study of cytomegalovirus exposure and HLA in healthy donors. Study-wide findings and caveats: Available immune exposure information was restricted to CMV serostatus only. Highly shared sequence variants in one cluster were likely a sequencing artifact. Owing to their indistinguishability, certain V segments, notably TRBV6-2 and TRBV6-3, were excluded. With later analysis, a missense DCLRE1C variant became linked to TCR beta V- and J-gene trimming.

The PCR ran on 60 Vbeta and 13 Jbeta primers. Sequenced by immunoSEQ multiplex PCR; TCRdb stores in-frame clones only, minus some. The profile covers under 150,000 clones, with 78% appearing a single time and 6.2% taken by the ten largest. Comment on this clone: What it binds is unknown.

V was pared by 1 base and J by 1 base, with 11 bases between. This CDR3 contains 16 residues. Germline lookup yields CDR1 SGHVS and CDR2 FQNEAQ. The sequencing input was PBMCs. The chain links TRBV7-8 to TRBJ1-5; possibly TRBD1 for D (6 bases). The source is a woman between 40 and 55 years old in good health and CMV-seropositive. The CDR3 is CASSLVAGASNQPQHF. The DNA of the CDR3 is TGTGCCAGCAGCTTAGTAGCGGGGGCCAGCAATCAGCCCCAGCATTTT.